This T cell receptor (beta chain) was sequenced for a study of regulatory T cells in long-lasting Graves disease (dated by TCRdb to the early 2020s). Notes on the research overall: Persistent Graves' disease meant more than 5 years of antithyroid drug treatment with TSH receptor autoantibodies that stayed positive. Persistent Graves' disease patients were compared with newly diagnosed Graves' disease patients by peripheral blood TCR sequencing and RNA sequencing. A total of some 35 samples underwent TCR sequencing, from about 13 patients with persistent Graves' disease and approximately 20 patients with newly diagnosed Graves' disease. The study was conducted in China and was registered as a clinical trial. In the clinical cohort, patients with persistent Graves' disease had used antithyroid drugs for an average of around ten years. Results the study describes overall, beyond this receptor: The authors acknowledged the small sample size as a limitation that may reduce accuracy. TRBV28, TRBJ1-2 and TRBJ2-5 were preferentially used in persistent disease, while TRBV20-1 and TRBJ2-1 were favored in newly diagnosed disease. Peripheral blood alone was examined, since thyroid tissue, which constituted the primary lesion, could not be accessed. Sequencing and analysis were limited to the TCR beta chain. Compared with newly diagnosed patients, persistent Graves' disease patients had lower TCR Shannon entropy and fewer highly expanded clones, which suggests clonal expansion. A larger number of public clonotypes was shared among persistent patients (around 2,500) than among newly diagnosed patients (approximately 1,000).

The time point label here, explained by the study, means: persistent/refractory GD, antithyroid drugs over 5 years with positive TRAb. For both TCR sequencing and RNA sequencing, RNA was extracted from PBMCs in TRIzol. Graves' disease was diagnosed according to American Thyroid Association guidelines. The patients came from an endocrinology department in Xi'an, China. Each patient gave approximately 10 milliliters of peripheral blood, collected in an EDTA anticoagulant tube. PBMCs were isolated by Ficoll Paque Plus density gradient separation without further T cell sorting. RNA quality was checked with an Agilent 2100 Bioanalyzer and agarose gel, and concentration with a NanoDrop 2000. The library was built by means of multiplex PCR. TCRdb names Illumina HiSeq 4000 as the instrument used. TCR beta libraries were built with iRepertoire HTBI primers and Arm-PCR amplification of CDR3 regions. Before sequencing, the PCR products went through gel purification. The source study handled its data this way. A total of 62 TRBV and 14 TRBJ segments were identified across samples and were used for gene usage analysis of CDR3 amino acid clonotypes. Filtered high-quality paired reads were merged into contigs using COPE and FqMerger. BLAST was used to align contigs to the IMGT TRBV, TRBD and TRBJ reference genes, and CDR3 was defined following IMGT. Any clonotype with a frequency above 0.1% was counted as a highly expanded clone. Shannon entropy served as the measure of repertoire diversity, while the Gini coefficient captured V-J evenness. Clonotypes shared by more than one individual were considered public. Clones were called with MiXCR by TCRdb after fastp trimmed the public reads at Q25, and only in-frame beta chains were retained. Entries are consolidated by CDR3 protein sequence, retaining the most common genes and DNA. What appears here as the V and J calls and clone size reflects TCRdb's work, not the paper's. Counted in this sample were 300,000 to 400,000 distinct CDR3 sequences; about 20% of them appeared once. Roughly 27% of the sample is held by the ten biggest clonotypes.

V loses 2 bases of germline sequence and J loses 3 bases, and the interval between the two ends is 10 bases. CDR1 LGHDT and CDR2 YNNKEL were looked up in the germline V gene (reference sequence). Inclusive of the bounding cysteine and phenylalanine, the CDR3 is 14 residues long. The only DNA kept is the CDR3, 42 bases in frame from the first base. About this clonotype: What antigen it recognizes has not been identified. No per-base quality is available; no much larger clone lies one base away.

The rearranged chain carries TRBV3-1 and TRBJ2-5, and TRBD1 may be the D gene, going by 6 matching bases. Sequencing used peripheral blood mononuclear cells (PBMCs), obtained when the disease was refractory, from a patient treated with antithyroid drugs. The TCR comes from a female donor with Graves disease. The DNA is as follows: TGTGCCAGCAGCCAAACCAGGACAGAAGAGACCCAGTACTTC. Its protein is CASSQTRTEETQYF.